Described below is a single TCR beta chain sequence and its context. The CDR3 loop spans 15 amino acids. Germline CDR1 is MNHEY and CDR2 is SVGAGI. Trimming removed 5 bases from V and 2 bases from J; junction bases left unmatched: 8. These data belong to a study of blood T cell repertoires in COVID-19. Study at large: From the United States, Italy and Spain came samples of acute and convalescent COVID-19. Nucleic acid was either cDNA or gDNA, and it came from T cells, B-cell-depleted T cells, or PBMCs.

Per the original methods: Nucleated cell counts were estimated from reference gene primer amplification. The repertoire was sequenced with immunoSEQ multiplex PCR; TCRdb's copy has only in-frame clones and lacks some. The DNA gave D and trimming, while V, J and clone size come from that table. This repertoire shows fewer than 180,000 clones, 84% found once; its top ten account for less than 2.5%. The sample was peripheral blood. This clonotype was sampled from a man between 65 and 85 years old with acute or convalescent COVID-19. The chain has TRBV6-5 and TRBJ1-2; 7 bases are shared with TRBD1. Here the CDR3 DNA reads TGTGCCAGCAGTCCACAGGGGATTTTAAACTATGGCTACACCTTC. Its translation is CASSPQGILNYGYTF.